The T cell receptor beta chain under discussion was sequenced for a study of blood T cell repertoires in COVID-19 (TCRdb year 2020). With regard to the full study: Samples covering the acute and convalescent phases of COVID-19 were provided by collaborators in the United States, Italy and Spain. The repertoires were released in a freely available public database intended as a resource for research on the immune response to SARS-CoV-2. The samples were drawn from the first 160 participants of the ongoing ImmuneRACE study and from 1,254 subjects provided by 6 global collaborators. Where available, HLA class I and class II types were obtained from metadata supplied by the sample provider rather than from assay-based typing. Deeply sampled blood TCRbeta repertoires from subjects exposed to, actively infected with, or recovered from COVID-19 were included in the dataset. The material from the prospective study consisted of cDNA or gDNA derived from T cells, B-cell-depleted T cells, or PBMCs. Nearly every sample came with metadata listing a de-identified subject ID, COVID-19 status, age in years and sex. Broader findings and caveats from the paper: The amount of clinical and demographic metadata varied by source and participant and was provided uncurated.

Notes on this clone: It has no known antigen specificity. Base quality data are lacking; no much larger clone is found one base away.

TCRbeta CDR3 regions were amplified from genomic DNA by means of the immunoSEQ Assay, a bias-controlled multiplex PCR. As for how the authors treated the data: Within the assay, amplification of reference gene primers was used to estimate how many nucleated cells each sample contained. To quantify the absolute abundance of each unique TCRbeta CDR3 rearrangement, sequence reads were collapsed and filtered. For each sample, productive Simpson clonality was calculated as the square root of Simpson's diversity index across productive rearrangements. The table comes from immuneACCESS by way of TCRdb, which keeps in-frame sequences with V and J called. Part of the clones is missing from these tables; in studies checked, under half for an unresolved V gene and the rest for unknown reasons. The V and J calls and the clone size are those of that table, but D and trimming were determined from the DNA. Counted in this sample were approximately 170,000 clones; around 80% of them appeared once. Of the sample, 8% to 13% falls within the top ten clones.

Reading the germline V gene (reference sequence) gives CDR1 LGHDT and CDR2 YNNKEL. Germline trimming: 3 bases from V, 9 bases from J; junction bases outside gene matches: 19. Spanning cysteine to phenylalanine, the CDR3 consists of 19 amino acids. Here the CDR3 DNA is all that survives: 57 bases in frame from base 1. Whole blood was collected in K2EDTA tubes by collaborating institutions according to the institutions' own protocols. For TCRbeta analysis, collaborator samples were shipped as frozen whole blood, as isolated PBMCs, or as DNA extracted from either sample type. This TCR came from a man aged 55 to 70 with active or convalescent COVID-19. The chain is assembled from TRBV3-1 (or the pseudogene TRBV3-2) and TRBJ2-5, with TRBD2 identical over 13 junction bases. What was sequenced was peripheral blood. For the CDR3, the sequence is CASSQPSSGTSGRAGAQYF. The sequenced DNA is TGTGCCAGCAGCCAGCCGTCCTCGGGTACTAGCGGGAGGGCCGGCGCCCAGTACTTC.